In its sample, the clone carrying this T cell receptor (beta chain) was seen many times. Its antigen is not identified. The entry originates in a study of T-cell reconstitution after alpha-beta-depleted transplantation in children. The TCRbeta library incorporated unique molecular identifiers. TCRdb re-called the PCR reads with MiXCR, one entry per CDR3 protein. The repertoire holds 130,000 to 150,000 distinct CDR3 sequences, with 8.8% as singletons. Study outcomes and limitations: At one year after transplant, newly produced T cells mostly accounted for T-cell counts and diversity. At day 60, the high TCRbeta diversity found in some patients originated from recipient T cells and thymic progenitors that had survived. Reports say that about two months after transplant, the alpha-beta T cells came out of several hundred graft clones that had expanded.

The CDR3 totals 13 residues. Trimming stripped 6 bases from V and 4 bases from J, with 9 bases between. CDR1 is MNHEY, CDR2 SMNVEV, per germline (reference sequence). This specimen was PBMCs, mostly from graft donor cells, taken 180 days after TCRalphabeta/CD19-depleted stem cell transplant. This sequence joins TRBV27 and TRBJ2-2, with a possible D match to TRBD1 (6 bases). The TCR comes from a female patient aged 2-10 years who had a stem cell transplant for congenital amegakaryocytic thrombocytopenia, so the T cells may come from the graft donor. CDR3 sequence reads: CASSHRVTGELFF. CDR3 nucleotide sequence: TGTGCCAGCAGCCACAGGGTCACCGGGGAGCTGTTTTTT.